These 16 T cell receptor beta chains were sequenced from one sample in a study of spatial heterogeneity in lung cancer. Each CDR3 protein is one row after TCRdb ran MiXCR on the 5' RACE reads. This table holds several thousand distinct CDR3 sequences, approximately 14% found once. Regarding time point: sample taken at primary tumor resection. These receptors have no known antigen. Points from the study as a whole: Tumoral mutation counts were tracked by counts of expanded intratumoral alpha and beta TCRs.

Sequenced here: lung tumor tissue, sampled at surgery. All receptors derive from a female donor with early-stage non-small cell lung cancer.

This clonotype was seen more than once but under ten times. This chain joins TRBV7-9 and TRBJ2-2, with TRBD1 matching 8 bases. The V gene's germline CDR1 is SEHNR and CDR2 FQNEAQ (reference sequence). The CDR3 has 15 amino acids. Losses at the gene ends were 11 bases for V and 0 bases for J; bases not matched to a gene: 8. The CDR3 loop is CAGAEGQANTGELFF. Written as DNA, the CDR3 is TGTGCCGGGGCGGAGGGACAGGCGAACACCGGGGAGCTGTTTTTT.

The chain joins TRBV12-5 to TRBJ2-1; TRBD2 agrees at 7 bases. CDR1 and CDR2 from the germline V gene are LGHNT and FRNRAP. The CDR3 has 14 residues. The V gene end was trimmed by 0 bases and the J gene end by 7 bases; junction bases not matched to a gene: 3. The CDR3 sequence: CASGLVLARNEQFF. As DNA, the CDR3 is TGTGCTAGTGGTTTGGTACTAGCGAGAAATGAGCAGTTCTTC.

This clonotype is categorized as medium-sized. The V call is TRBV30, the J call TRBJ2-2; TRBD1 matches at 7 bases. The trim removed 3 bases at V and 0 bases at J, leaving 7 bases unmatched. CDR1 GTSNPN and CDR2 SVGIG come from the germline V gene (reference sequence). This CDR3 region has 16 residues. The CDR3 spells CAWRSQGTANTGELFF. The DNA for the CDR3 is TGTGCCTGGAGGAGCCAAGGGACAGCGAACACCGGGGAGCTGTTTTTT. The full variable domain, with the rest looked up from reference TRBV30 and TRBJ2-2, is SQTIHQWPATLVQPVGSPLSLECTVEGTSNPNLYWYRQAAGRGLQLLFYSVGIGQISSEVPQNLSASRPQDRQFILSSKKLLLSDSGFYLCAWRSQGTANTGELFFGEGSRLTVL.

This clonotype has ten or more counts. V usage is TRBV20-1 and J usage is TRBJ2-5; 12 bases fit TRBD2. Trimming took 5 bases from V and 4 from J; bases not matched to a gene: 14. Looked up from germline, CDR1 is DFQATT and CDR2 is SNEGSKA (reference sequence). The CDR3 contains 17 residues. The CDR3 reads CSAVVFPMGLAGETQYF. The DNA for the CDR3 is TGCAGTGCTGTAGTCTTTCCTATGGGACTAGCGGGAGAGACCCAGTACTTC.

This clonotype showed up many times. CDR3 DNA: TGTGCCAGCAGTTTAGGGACTAGCGGGGTTTTTATTCAGTACTTC. This codes for CASSLGTSGVFIQYF. This rearrangement joins TRBV12-3 or TRBV12-4 to TRBJ2-4; the match to TRBD2 covers 12 bases. The CDR3 extends over 15 amino acids. J gave up 10 bases and V 1 base, and 5 bases lay outside the gene matches.

This clonotype qualifies as medium-sized. V gene TRBV6-2 or TRBV6-3 combines with J gene TRBJ2-3, with 15 bases aligning to TRBD2. The CDR3 totals 18 residues. The J segment lost 3 bases and the V segment lost 6 bases, leaving 10 bases of the junction unmatched. In germline, CDR1 is MNHEY, CDR2 SVGEGT. CDR3 DNA sequence: TGTGCCAGCAGAACTCCGGGACTAGCGGGGGGCTCGACAGATACGCAGTATTTT. Amino acids: CASRTPGLAGGSTDTQYF.

In this sample, this clonotype is medium-sized. The chain combines TRBV6-4 with TRBJ1-6, with unresolved D. The CDR3 consists of 13 residues. V was cut by 3 bases and J by 8 bases, with 8 bases left in between. CDR1 MRHNA and CDR2 SNTAGT come from the germline V gene. The CDR3 spells CASSESEDSPLHF. The CDR3 nucleotides are TGTGCCAGCAGTGAGTCTGAGGATTCACCCCTCCACTTT.

This clonotype was observed a few times. This rearrangement joins TRBV6-5 to TRBJ1-6; D is unclear. The CDR3 consists of 13 residues. CDR1 is MNHEY and CDR2 is SVGAGI in the germline V gene. The V and J ends lost 5 bases and 8 bases respectively, with 10 bases between them. In DNA form, the CDR3 reads TGTGCCAGCAGTAGGCCCGGGGATTCACCCCTCCACTTT. Translation gives CASSRPGDSPLHF.

The table lists this clonotype with many counts. This chain connects TRBV6-1 to TRBJ2-1; 12 positions agree with TRBD2. The CDR3 length is 14 residues. Germline V gene sequence: CDR1 MNHNS, CDR2 SASEGT. J gave up 8 bases and V 4 bases, and 3 bases lay outside the gene matches. The CDR3 DNA is TGTGCCAGCAGTGTTTCTAGCGGGGGGGATGAGCAGTTCTTC. It specifies CASSVSSGGDEQFF.

This clonotype is medium-sized (0.01 to 0.1%) by share. This rearrangement joins TRBV1 to TRBJ2-7; the table gives TRBD2 as D, unverified against the DNA. TRBV1 is a documented pseudogene. CDR3 length: 14 residues. This CDR3 is CTSSQVTVRAEQYF. CDR3 bases: TGCACCAGCAGCCAAGTCACGGTGAGGGCCGAGCAGTACTTC.

This clonotype rates as medium-sized. The rearrangement joins TRBV3-1 to TRBJ1-3; no definite D call. The CDR3 has 15 residues. The germline V and J ends were trimmed by 0 bases and 0 bases, with 6 bases remaining between them. Germline CDR1 is LGHDT and CDR2 is YNNKEL (reference sequence). The CDR3 reads CASSQDGNSGNTIYF. As DNA, the CDR3 is TGTGCCAGCAGCCAAGACGGAAACTCTGGAAACACCATATATTTT.

This clonotype qualifies as medium-sized. The rearrangement joins TRBV20-1 to TRBJ2-7, with TRBD2 identical over 9 bases. In germline, CDR1 is DFQATT, CDR2 SNEGSKA (reference sequence). V trimming: 6 bases; J trimming: 6 bases; junction bases outside the gene matches: 15. This CDR3 region has 15 residues. The CDR3 DNA reads TGCAGTGCCCCATCCCTCAGCGCGGGGGGGCGCGAGCAGTACTTC. This gives the protein CSAPSLSAGGREQYF.

This clonotype was detected many times. The V gene is TRBV28, the J gene TRBJ1-5; D possibly corresponds to TRBD1 (5 bases). Germline-derived CDR1 and CDR2 are MDHEN and SYDVKM. The CDR3 is 16 residues long. V gave up 2 bases and J gave up 3 bases, with 14 bases separating them. CDR3 sequence (DNA): TGTGCCAGCAGTTTAAAAAGGGGAAGGGACAATCAGCCCCAGCATTTT. Its translation: CASSLKRGRDNQPQHF.

Judged by abundance, this clonotype is medium-sized. This rearrangement joins TRBV6-2 or TRBV6-3 to TRBJ2-3; D remains ambiguous. The V gene's germline CDR1 is MNHEY and CDR2 SVGEGT. Trimming removed 0 bases at V and 0 bases at J, with 1 base between. CDR3 length equals 13 residues. CDR3 bases: TGTGCCAGCAGTTACTCTAGCACAGATACGCAGTATTTT. This gives the protein CASSYSSTDTQYF.

Judged by abundance, this clonotype is medium-sized. This chain joins TRBV10-3 and TRBJ2-2; TRBD1 matches at 10 bases. V was clipped by 3 bases and J by 0 bases; unmatched bases: 4. This CDR3 spans 17 amino acids. Germline lookup yields CDR1 ENHRY and CDR2 SYGVKD. In nucleotides, the CDR3 is TGTGCCATCAGTGAACTCGACAGGGGGCCGAACACCGGGGAGCTGTTTTTT. It yields the protein CAISELDRGPNTGELFF.

This clonotype is labeled as large. The rearrangement joins TRBV19 to TRBJ2-3; D call uncertain. Trimming stripped 7 bases from V and 2 bases from J, with 13 bases between. Germline V lookup: CDR1 LNHDA, CDR2 SQIVND (reference sequence). This CDR3 has 14 residues. The CDR3 DNA reads as TGTGCCAGTACCTACACGTCTTCCACAGATACGCAGTATTTT. The encoded protein is CASTYTSSTDTQYF.